These T cell receptor beta chains were read from a single sample in a study of metastatic and nonmetastatic thyroid tumors. TCRdb re-called the PCR reads through MiXCR. The repertoire holds under 7,500 clones, with roughly 29% as singletons. The sequenced sample was adjacent normal tissue. The receptors originated from a female donor with papillary thyroid cancer or a benign thyroid nodule (not recorded which). Some clones in this sample may be carry-over from other donors' samples. Each CDR3 is given with its conserved first and last residue.

V	J	CDR3
TRBV11-1	TRBJ2-1	CASSHSGSVYNEQFF
TRBV27	TRBJ2-1	CASSFRGRGSEQFF
TRBV10-3	TRBJ1-2	CAISVQGHYGYTF
TRBV2	TRBJ1-2	CASSVGRGPHGYTF
TRBV30	TRBJ1-3	CAWSVRPRGNTIYF
TRBV7-9	TRBJ2-1	CASSRGDNEQFF
TRBV5-1	TRBJ1-4	CASSWDGDNEKLFF
TRBV6-1	TRBJ1-2	CAAGPGTGQFYGYTF
TRBV24-1	TRBJ2-7	CATSEEDEQYF
TRBV28	TRBJ2-1	CASTHYNEQFF
TRBV30	-	CAWDRLAGGEQFF
TRBV27	TRBJ2-7	CASKIPAGTILF
TRBV27	TRBJ2-7	CASSLSGRPPYEQYF
TRBV12-3/TRBV12-4	TRBJ1-3	CASKWGSGNTIYF
TRBV6-5	TRBJ2-1	CASSYAAGVGGEFF
TRBV20-1	TRBJ1-4	CSARDVFRATNEKLFF
TRBV7-2	TRBJ2-2	CASSLAASGGAGSGELFF
TRBV20-1	TRBJ1-2	CSARDRSGAVDGYTF
TRBV5-4	TRBJ2-6	CASSLTEGSGANVLTF
TRBV20-1	TRBJ2-5	CSARWTGGDERAETQYF
TRBV2	TRBJ2-2	CASSEGGNTGELFF
TRBV27	TRBJ2-1	CASSPRGQGVYNEQFF
TRBV6-1	TRBJ1-2	CASTTHSLANYGYTF
TRBV7-9	TRBJ2-1	CASSHRDRVDEQFF
TRBV7-9	TRBJ2-1	CASRSSAGSGQFF
TRBV20-1	TRBJ1-1	CSADRGRGTEAFF
TRBV30	TRBJ2-3	CAWSAGGGEDTQYF
TRBV5-1	TRBJ2-7	CASSSTSGSYEQYF
TRBV29-1	TRBJ2-1	CSVEGVAGGFSYNEQFF
TRBV11-3	TRBJ2-1	CASSLVPDEQFF
TRBV12-3/TRBV12-4	TRBJ1-1	CASSYDRGLEDTEAFF
TRBV20-1	TRBJ1-1	CSATPGDREYMNTEAFF
TRBV28	TRBJ1-2	CASSSRGDPRANYGYTF
TRBV9	TRBJ2-7	CASSVGEAYEQYF
TRBV7-2	TRBJ1-1	CASGGRQGRVFEAFF
TRBV6-6	TRBJ2-1	CASSYPTGESTGEQFF
TRBV6-2/TRBV6-3	TRBJ1-3	CASSYSPSSSGNTIYF
TRBV9	TRBJ2-7	CASSVERDSYEQYF
TRBV11-2	TRBJ2-7	CASSFTGMLDEQYF
TRBV27	TRBJ2-2	CASSLLGHGANTGELFF
TRBV6-1	TRBJ2-7	CASSEEPYYEQYF
TRBV12-5	TRBJ1-2	CASGFAPVEGYTF